This T cell receptor beta chain derives from a study of blood T cell repertoires in COVID-19. The CDR3 runs to 15 residues. From germline, CDR1 is GTSNPN and CDR2 SVGIG (reference sequence). Trimming removed 3 bases at V and 8 bases at J, with 19 bases between. Two consecutive negative NP/OP PCR tests, clearance, or resolved symptoms defined Cohort 3 recovery. Libraries were prepared by immunoSEQ multiplex PCR; TCRdb keeps only in-frame clonotypes and omits some of them. This sample has about 300,000 clones, with roughly nine tenths found just once. This clonotype was sampled from a woman in her 40s who had recovered from COVID-19. Sequencing was done on a sample of PBMCs or T cells enriched from blood (not recorded which). V and J are TRBV30 and TRBJ1-4, with D perhaps matching TRBD1 (6 bases). As DNA, the CDR3 is TGTGCCTGGAGCGGCCTGGGGGGGGCGGAGGAAAAACTGTTTTTT. Its protein is CAWSGLGGAEEKLFF. The variable domain in full, with the rest retrieved from reference TRBV30 and TRBJ1-4, is SQTIHQWPATLVQPVGSPLSLECTVEGTSNPNLYWYRQAAGRGLQLLFYSVGIGQISSEVPQNLSASRPQDRQFILSSKKLLLSDSGFYLCAWSGLGGAEEKLFFGSGTQLSVL.